Listed below are T cell receptor beta chains from one sample, sequenced in a study of blood T cell repertoires in COVID-19. Profiling relied on immunoSEQ multiplex PCR, and the TCRdb table lists in-frame clones only, not all of them. The sample yields 150,000 to 200,000 clones, approximately 89% seen once. Input material: peripheral blood. The receptors were gathered from a woman aged 25 to 39 with acute or convalescent COVID-19. Both conserved end residues are part of each CDR3. D genes are given only for firm matches. Clone sizes are given selectively: once, few, many, or a class where the clone is expanded.

J,size,V,D,CDR3,DNA
TRBJ2-1,-,TRBV5-6,TRBD2,CASSLGLALFF,TGTGCCAGCAGCTTGGGACTAGCTCTGTTCTTC
TRBJ2-7,-,TRBV7-2,TRBD2,CASSISGVSYEQYF,TGTGCCAGCAGCATTAGCGGGGTTAGCTACGAGCAGTACTTC
TRBJ1-5,-,TRBV7-8,-,CASSLEYRLPQHF,TGTGCCAGCAGCTTAGAATACCGGTTGCCCCAGCATTTT
TRBJ2-2,once,TRBV6-4,-,CASSSTRGTGELFF,TGTGCCAGCAGCTCCACTAGGGGGACCGGGGAGCTGTTTTTT
TRBJ2-1,-,TRBV7-9,-,CASSSTSNEQFF,TGTGCCAGCAGCTCCACTAGCAATGAGCAGTTCTTC
TRBJ2-7,-,TRBV9,-,CASSFAPEGEQYF,TGTGCCAGCAGCTTTGCCCCGGAGGGCGAGCAGTACTTC
TRBJ1-5,few,TRBV11-2,-,CASSDGVLNQPQHF,TGTGCCAGCAGCGACGGGGTTCTAAATCAGCCCCAGCATTTT
TRBJ1-1,-,TRBV27,TRBD1,CASSLRRGHNTEAFF,TGTGCCAGCAGTTTAAGGAGGGGGCATAACACTGAAGCTTTCTTT
TRBJ2-1,-,TRBV24-1,-,CATSDFYRNEQFF,TGTGCCACCAGTGATTTTTATCGGAATGAGCAGTTCTTC
TRBJ1-2,once,TRBV28,-,CAGGAGRDGYTF,TGTGCCGGCGGGGCAGGGAGGGATGGCTACACCTTC
TRBJ1-2,-,TRBV5-1,-,CASSLDARPGGYTF,TGCGCCAGCAGCTTGGACGCCCGTCCGGGTGGCTACACCTTC
TRBJ1-1,-,TRBV11-3,-,CATQGHTEAFF,TGTGCCACCCAGGGGCACACTGAAGCTTTCTTT
TRBJ1-5,-,TRBV5-5,-,CASSLEPTQPQHF,TGTGCCAGCAGCTTGGAACCAACACAGCCCCAGCATTTT
TRBJ2-3,-,TRBV10-3,TRBD2,CAISGLAGGGTDTQYF,TGTGCCATCAGCGGACTAGCGGGGGGAGGCACAGATACGCAGTATTTT
TRBJ2-7,once,TRBV6-4,-,CASSRTSTRFRVHEQYF,TGTGCCAGTTCAAGGACATCGACTAGATTTAGAGTCCACGAGCAGTACTTC
TRBJ2-3,-,TRBV19,-,CASSIGLNTDTQYF,TGTGCCAGTAGTATCGGACTAAACACAGATACGCAGTATTTT
TRBJ2-2,few,TRBV6-1,-,CASSELRQAPGELFF,TGTGCCAGCAGTGAACTTCGACAGGCCCCCGGGGAGCTGTTTTTT
TRBJ2-1,-,TRBV5-4,-,CASSALRDSYNEQFF,TGTGCCAGCAGCGCCCTCCGGGACTCCTACAATGAGCAGTTCTTC
TRBJ2-7,-,TRBV20-1,TRBD2,CSASSGRPPYEQYF,TGCAGTGCGAGTAGCGGGAGGCCCCCCTACGAGCAGTACTTC
TRBJ2-1,-,TRBV11-2,TRBD2,CASSLDPSGIPFF,TGTGCCAGCAGCTTAGATCCCAGCGGGATTCCGTTCTTC
TRBJ1-6,-,TRBV7-6,TRBD1,CASRRTGGDYSPLHF,TGTGCCAGCAGGCGGACAGGGGGCGATTACTCACCCCTCCACTTT
TRBJ1-1,-,TRBV18,TRBD1,CASSAGTGGTEAFF,TGTGCCAGCTCGGCCGGGACAGGTGGGACTGAAGCTTTCTTT
TRBJ2-7,once,TRBV6-5,-,CAILTAQSYEQYF,TGTGCCATCTTGACAGCGCAGTCCTACGAGCAGTACTTC
TRBJ1-6,-,TRBV4-2,-,CASSQGSHSYNSPLHF,TGTGCCAGCAGCCAGGGGAGCCACTCCTATAATTCACCCCTCCACTTT
TRBJ2-7,-,TRBV7-8,-,CASSSLYRGIIESGRYYEQYF,TGTGCCAGCAGCTCCTTATACAGGGGAATAATTGAAAGCGGGAGATATTACGAGCAGTACTTC
TRBJ2-7,-,TRBV7-2,-,CASSAGTPFGEQYF,TGTGCCAGCAGCGCCGGGACTCCCTTCGGAGAGCAGTACTTC
TRBJ2-2,-,TRBV6-5,TRBD2,CASSSPGEGTGELFF,TGTGCCAGCAGTTCTCCCGGGGAGGGGACCGGGGAGCTGTTTTTT
TRBJ2-1,-,TRBV6-2/TRBV6-3,-,CASSGNWRGFNEQFF,TGTGCCAGCAGCGGTAACTGGCGGGGCTTCAATGAGCAGTTCTTC
TRBJ1-4,-,TRBV6-5,-,CASTRTVKPSEKLFF,TGTGCCAGCACCCGTACGGTGAAGCCCTCAGAAAAACTGTTTTTT
TRBJ1-2,-,TRBV20-1,-,CSATDSRRYTF,TGCAGTGCTACCGACAGTCGACGCTACACCTTC
TRBJ2-1,-,TRBV28,-,CASSLTGAQYNEQFF,TGTGCCAGCAGTTTGACAGGCGCACAATACAATGAGCAGTTCTTC
TRBJ2-7,-,TRBV27,TRBD1,CATRTGVSYEQYF,TGTGCCACAAGGACAGGGGTCTCCTACGAGCAGTACTTC
TRBJ2-1,-,TRBV27,-,CASSLQQVGRQFF,TGTGCCAGCAGTTTACAACAGGTGGGAAGGCAGTTCTTC
TRBJ2-7,-,TRBV6-5,TRBD1,CASALGTGAYEQYF,TGTGCCAGTGCTTTAGGGACAGGGGCCTACGAGCAGTACTTC
TRBJ2-1,-,TRBV14,-,CASAESASYNEQFF,TGTGCCAGCGCGGAGTCGGCCTCCTACAATGAGCAGTTCTTC
TRBJ2-5,-,TRBV2,-,CASSEFRTVQETQYF,TGTGCCAGCAGTGAATTCAGGACAGTTCAAGAGACCCAGTACTTC
TRBJ1-5,-,TRBV19,TRBD1,CASSSSQGAPNQPQHF,TGTGCCAGTAGTTCAAGTCAGGGGGCGCCGAATCAGCCCCAGCATTTT
TRBJ2-7,-,TRBV28,-,CASKPRSYEQYF,TGTGCCAGCAAACCGCGCTCCTATGAGCAGTACTTC
TRBJ2-1,-,TRBV6-4,-,CASSVDSIRNEQFF,TGTGCCAGCAGTGTGGACTCCATTAGGAATGAGCAGTTCTTC
TRBJ1-5,few,TRBV28,-,CASLLSQGGPQPQHF,TGTGCCAGCCTACTTAGCCAGGGTGGACCTCAGCCCCAGCATTTT
TRBJ1-2,once,TRBV28,-,CASSLMYGYTF,TGTGCCAGCAGCCTAATGTATGGCTACACCTTC
TRBJ1-4,-,TRBV5-1,-,CASSLVGGTNEKLFF,TGCGCCAGCAGCTTGGTGGGGGGAACTAATGAAAAACTGTTTTTT